This TCR beta chain is drawn from a study of read filtering for tumor transcriptome and immune sequencing. Study findings and constraints: In IR-seq, single-read clonotypes were roughly 82% of clonotypes but around 3.2% of reads. IR-seq and RNA-seq agreed better without single-read clonotypes.

The V gene's germline CDR1 is LGHNA and CDR2 YSLEER. This CDR3 region has 13 residues. V lost 1 base to trimming and J lost 5 bases, with 8 bases between them. At least ten counts were recorded for this clonotype. The antigen is not known. Molecular barcoded adaptors covering alpha/delta and beta/gamma chains were used on around 400 ng RNA. Via MiXCR, TCRdb re-called the reads, giving one row per CDR3 protein. The data contain more than 100,000 distinct CDR3 sequences, 13% of them seen just once; the ten biggest clones take up about 7.7%. The chain carries TRBV4-3 and TRBJ1-1; D is unresolved. The clonotype was recovered from a donor older than 35 with multiple myeloma. Sequenced input: a population of CD138-negative cells sorted from bone marrow. CDR3 in amino acids: CASSQARQTEAFF. DNA of the CDR3: TGCGCCAGCAGCCAAGCCAGGCAAACTGAAGCTTTCTTT.